This note documents a single T cell receptor beta chain sequence. This specimen belongs to a study of blood T cell repertoires in COVID-19. On the study more broadly: Sites in the United States, Italy and Spain provided acute and convalescent COVID-19 samples. T cells, B-cell-depleted T cells, or PBMCs supplied cDNA or gDNA.

Adults between roughly 18 and 89 years of age took part from some 25 US areas. Original processing notes: Using reference gene primer amplification, nucleated cell counts were estimated. Here immunoSEQ multiplex PCR was the method, and the copy in TCRdb shows in-frame clones only, minus some. V and J calls and clone size are those listed in that table; D and trimming were worked out from the DNA. The data hold 200,000 to 250,000 clones, with about 91% observed a single time. The sequence was obtained from a woman aged 50 to 60 with acute COVID-19. Sequencing input: PBMCs or T cells enriched from blood (not recorded which).

The CDR3 sequence: CASSRPSGRALNSQETQYF. The CDR3 DNA is TGTGCCAGTAGCCGTCCTAGCGGGAGGGCCCTCAACTCACAAGAGACCCAGTACTTC. The gene calls are TRBV19 and TRBJ2-5, with 12 bases lining up with TRBD2. This CDR3 has 19 amino acids. The ends lost 6 bases at V and 2 bases at J; junction bases unmatched: 16. Germline lookup yields CDR1 LNHDA and CDR2 SQIVND (reference sequence).